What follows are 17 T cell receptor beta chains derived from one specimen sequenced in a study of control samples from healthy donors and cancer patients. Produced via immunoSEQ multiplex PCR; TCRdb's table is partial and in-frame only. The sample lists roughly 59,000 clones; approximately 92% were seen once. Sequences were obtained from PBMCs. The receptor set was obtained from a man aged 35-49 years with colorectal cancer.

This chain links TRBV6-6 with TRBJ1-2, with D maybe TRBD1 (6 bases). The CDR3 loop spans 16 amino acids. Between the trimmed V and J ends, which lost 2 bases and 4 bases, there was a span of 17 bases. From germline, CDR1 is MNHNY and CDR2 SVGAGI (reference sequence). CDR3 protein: CASSYGEGRGSYGYTF. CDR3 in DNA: TGTGCCAGCAGTTACGGGGAAGGCAGGGGTAGCTATGGCTACACCTTC.

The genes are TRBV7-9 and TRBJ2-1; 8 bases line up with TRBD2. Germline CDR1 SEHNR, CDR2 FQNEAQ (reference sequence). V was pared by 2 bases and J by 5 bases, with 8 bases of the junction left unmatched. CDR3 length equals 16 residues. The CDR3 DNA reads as TGTGCCAGCAGCTTAAAGGCGGGGGGCAGGAACAATGAGCAGTTCTTC. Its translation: CASSLKAGGRNNEQFF.

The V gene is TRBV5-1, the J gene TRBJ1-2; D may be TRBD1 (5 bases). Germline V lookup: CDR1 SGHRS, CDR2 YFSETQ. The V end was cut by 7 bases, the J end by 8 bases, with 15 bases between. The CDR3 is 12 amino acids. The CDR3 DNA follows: TGCGCCAGCGGGGCGTCGGGATACGGCTACACCTTC. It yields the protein CASGASGYGYTF.

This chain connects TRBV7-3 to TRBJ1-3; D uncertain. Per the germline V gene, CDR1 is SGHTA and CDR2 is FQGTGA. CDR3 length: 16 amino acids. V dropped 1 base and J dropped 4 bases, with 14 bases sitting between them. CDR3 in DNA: TGTGCCAGCAGCTTAAAAGACCCCGGATCCGGAAACACCATATATTTT. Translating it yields CASSLKDPGSGNTIYF.

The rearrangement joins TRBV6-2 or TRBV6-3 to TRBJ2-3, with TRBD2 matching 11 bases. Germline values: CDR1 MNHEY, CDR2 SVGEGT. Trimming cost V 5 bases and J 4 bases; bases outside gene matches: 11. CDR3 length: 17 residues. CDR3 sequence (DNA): TGTGCCAGCAGTCTCCGGGTAATAGCGGGGGGGCCAGATACGCAGTATTTT. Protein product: CASSLRVIAGGPDTQYF.

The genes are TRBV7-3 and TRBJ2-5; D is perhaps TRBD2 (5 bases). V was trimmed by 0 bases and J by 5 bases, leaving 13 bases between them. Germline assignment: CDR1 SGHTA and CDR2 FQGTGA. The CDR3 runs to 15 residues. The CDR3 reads CASSLTASNLETQYF. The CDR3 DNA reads TGTGCCAGCAGCTTAACAGCTAGCAATCTCGAGACCCAGTACTTC.

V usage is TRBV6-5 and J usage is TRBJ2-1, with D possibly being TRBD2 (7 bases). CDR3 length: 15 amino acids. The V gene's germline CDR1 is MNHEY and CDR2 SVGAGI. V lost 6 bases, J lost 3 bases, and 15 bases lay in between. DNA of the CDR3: TGTGCCAGCAGCCCCCCGGGGGGCAGCTACAATGAGCAGTTCTTC. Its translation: CASSPPGGSYNEQFF.

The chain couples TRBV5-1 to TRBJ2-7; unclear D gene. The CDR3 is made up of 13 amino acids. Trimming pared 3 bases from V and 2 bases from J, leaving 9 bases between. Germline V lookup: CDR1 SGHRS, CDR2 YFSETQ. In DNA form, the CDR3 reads TGCGCCAGCAGCTATACAGAGACCTACGAGCAGTACTTC. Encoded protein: CASSYTETYEQYF.

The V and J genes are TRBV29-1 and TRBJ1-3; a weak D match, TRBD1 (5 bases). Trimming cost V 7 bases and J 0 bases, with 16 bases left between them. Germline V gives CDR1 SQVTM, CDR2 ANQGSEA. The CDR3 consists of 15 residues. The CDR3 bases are TGCAGCGGGGCAGGGCCAGGTAGCTCTGGAAACACCATATATTTT. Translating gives CSGAGPGSSGNTIYF.

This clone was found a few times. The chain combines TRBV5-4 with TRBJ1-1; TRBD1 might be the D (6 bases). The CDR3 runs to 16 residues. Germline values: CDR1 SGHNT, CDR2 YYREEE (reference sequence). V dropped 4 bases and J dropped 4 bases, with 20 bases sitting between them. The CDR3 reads CASSPGHPNGPTEAFF. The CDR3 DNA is TGTGCCAGCAGCCCGGGACATCCCAACGGCCCCACTGAAGCTTTCTTT.

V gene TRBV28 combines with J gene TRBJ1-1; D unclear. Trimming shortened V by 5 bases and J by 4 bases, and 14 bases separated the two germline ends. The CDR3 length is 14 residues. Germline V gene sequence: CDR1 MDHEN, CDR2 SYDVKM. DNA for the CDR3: TGTGCCAGCAGTCCCCACGGAGATTCCACTGAAGCTTTCTTT. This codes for CASSPHGDSTEAFF.

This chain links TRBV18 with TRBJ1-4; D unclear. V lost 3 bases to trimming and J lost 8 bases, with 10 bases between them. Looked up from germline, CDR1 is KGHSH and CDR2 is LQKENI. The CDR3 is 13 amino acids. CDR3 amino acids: CASSPQDGEKLFF. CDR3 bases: TGTGCCAGCTCACCCCAGGATGGCGAAAAACTGTTTTTT.

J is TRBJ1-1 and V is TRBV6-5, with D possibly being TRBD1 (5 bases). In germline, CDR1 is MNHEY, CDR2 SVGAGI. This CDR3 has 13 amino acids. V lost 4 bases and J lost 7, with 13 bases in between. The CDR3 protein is CASSSLGAFEAFF. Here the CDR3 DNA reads TGTGCCAGCAGTTCCCTAGGGGCCTTTGAAGCTTTCTTT.

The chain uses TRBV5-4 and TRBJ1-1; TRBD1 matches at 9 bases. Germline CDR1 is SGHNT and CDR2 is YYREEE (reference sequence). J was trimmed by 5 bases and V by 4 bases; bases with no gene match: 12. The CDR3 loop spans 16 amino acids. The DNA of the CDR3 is TGTGCCAGCAGCCCGGGGGGGACAGGGCGGAATACTGAAGCTTTCTTT. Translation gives CASSPGGTGRNTEAFF. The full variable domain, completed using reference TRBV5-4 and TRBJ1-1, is ETGVTQSPTHLIKTRGQQVTLRCSSQSGHNTVSWYQQALGQGPQFIFQYYREEENGRGNFPPRFSGLQFPNYSSELNVNALELDDSALYLCASSPGGTGRNTEAFFGQGTRLTVV.

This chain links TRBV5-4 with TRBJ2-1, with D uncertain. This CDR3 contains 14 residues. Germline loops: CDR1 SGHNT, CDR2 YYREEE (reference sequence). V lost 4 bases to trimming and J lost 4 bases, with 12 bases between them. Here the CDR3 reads CASSPVGEYNEQFF. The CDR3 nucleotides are TGTGCCAGCAGCCCTGTTGGAGAGTACAATGAGCAGTTCTTC.

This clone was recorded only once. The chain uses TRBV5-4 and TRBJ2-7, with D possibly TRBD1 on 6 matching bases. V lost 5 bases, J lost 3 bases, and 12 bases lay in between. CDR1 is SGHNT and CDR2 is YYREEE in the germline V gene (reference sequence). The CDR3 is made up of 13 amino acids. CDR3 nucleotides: TGTGCCAGCAGGACAGAGGACAGCTACGAGCAGTACTTC. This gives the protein CASRTEDSYEQYF.

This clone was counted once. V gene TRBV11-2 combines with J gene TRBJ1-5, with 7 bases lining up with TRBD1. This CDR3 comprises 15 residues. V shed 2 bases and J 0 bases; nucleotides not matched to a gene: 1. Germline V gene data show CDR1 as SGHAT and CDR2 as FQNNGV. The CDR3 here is CASSLQGGSNQPQHF. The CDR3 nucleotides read TGTGCCAGCAGCTTACAGGGGGGTAGCAATCAGCCCCAGCATTTT.